What follows are 21 T cell receptor beta chains derived from one specimen sequenced in a study of technical replicates of blood from a few donors. Here immunoSEQ multiplex PCR was the method, and the copy in TCRdb shows in-frame clones only, minus some. The sample has more than 65,000 clones, roughly 95% seen once; the top ten hold about 0.37%. The specimen was T cells isolated from PBMCs. The receptors derive from a human donor in good health.

The chain recombines TRBV9 with TRBJ2-1, with D perhaps matching TRBD2 (5 bases). CDR3 length: 15 residues. Germline V gene data show CDR1 as SGDLS and CDR2 as YYNGEE. V was clipped by 4 bases and J by 1 base, with 12 bases between them. The CDR3 is CASSPGVVSYNEQFF. The CDR3 DNA sequence: TGTGCCAGCAGCCCCGGGGTTGTTTCCTACAATGAGCAGTTCTTC.

J is TRBJ2-5 and V is TRBV5-1; a weak D match, TRBD2 (6 bases). V was pared by 0 bases and J by 5 bases, with 11 bases between. CDR1 SGHRS and CDR2 YFSETQ come from the germline V gene. This CDR3 spans 14 amino acids. The CDR3 bases are TGCGCCAGCAGCTTGGGACTAGTAGGGGAGACCCAGTACTTC. Protein sequence: CASSLGLVGETQYF.

This clone was counted a single time. This chain connects TRBV7-2 to TRBJ1-2; no clear D gene. With 5 bases removed from V and 6 bases from J, the gap between germline ends came to 16 bases. Germline CDR1 SGHTA, CDR2 FQGNSA. CDR3 size: 14 residues. CDR3 DNA sequence: TGTGCCAGCAGCCTGGGCACACCCCGCGATGGCTACACCTTC. Its protein product is CASSLGTPRDGYTF.

This chain uses TRBV7-3 with TRBJ2-1; 8 bases line up with TRBD2. The germline V gene encodes CDR1 SGHTA and CDR2 FQGTGA. V dropped 6 bases and J dropped 3; count of bases not matched to a gene: 4. The CDR3 loop spans 14 amino acids. As DNA, the CDR3 is TGTGCCAGCAGTCCTCGGGAGGGCTACAATGAGCAGTTCTTC. Translating it yields CASSPREGYNEQFF.

The chain links TRBV2 to TRBJ2-7; possible D gene TRBD2, 5 bases. The CDR3 has 13 residues. Germline CDR1 is SNHLY and CDR2 is FYNNEI. Trimming shortened V by 8 bases and J by 1 base, and 12 bases separated the two germline ends. CDR3 coding DNA: TGTGCCAGCGCGCTTCGGGAATCCTACGAGCAGTACTTC. It codes for CASALRESYEQYF.

The chain combines TRBV28 with TRBJ2-2, with 9 bases identical to TRBD2. The junction had 10 bases not matched to a gene; V was cut back by 7 bases and J by 13 bases. Germline CDR1 is MDHEN and CDR2 is SYDVKM. The CDR3 consists of 13 residues. In DNA, the CDR3 is TGTGCCAGCAATCATGGGACTAGCCTCTGGCTGTTTTTT. Its protein product is CASNHGTSLWLFF.

The table lists this clone with a count of one. The gene calls are TRBV9 and TRBJ2-1; 10 bases map to TRBD1. Germline V gene lookup returns CDR1 SGDLS and CDR2 YYNGEE. V trimming: 2 bases; J trimming: 5 bases; junction bases outside the gene matches: 4. The CDR3 spans 15 residues. CDR3 residues: CASSVTGGVNNEQFF. CDR3 nucleotide sequence: TGTGCCAGCAGCGTGACAGGGGGCGTAAACAATGAGCAGTTCTTC.

This clone was recorded a few times. The chain is built from TRBV11-2 and TRBJ2-2; no clear D. Deletions cut 1 base from V and 3 bases from J, with 9 bases between. Germline loops: CDR1 SGHAT, CDR2 FQNNGV. The length of the CDR3 is 15 residues. The CDR3 loop reads CASSLGSVDTGELFF. The CDR3 DNA reads TGTGCCAGCAGCTTAGGGAGCGTGGACACCGGGGAGCTGTTTTTT.

The V gene is TRBV5-6, the J gene TRBJ1-4, with 7 bases that match TRBD1. J gave up 0 bases and V 4 bases, and 3 bases lay outside the gene matches. This CDR3 region has 15 residues. Germline V CDR1 and CDR2: SGHDT, YYEEEE. The CDR3 nucleotides read TGTGCCAGCAGCCCCGGGACAGCAACTAATGAAAAACTGTTTTTT. Amino acid sequence: CASSPGTATNEKLFF.

Points on this clone: The sample holds other DNA sequences that translate to the same CDR3. The V call is TRBV5-1, the J call TRBJ1-1, with 7 positions matching TRBD1. V trimming: 2 bases; J trimming: 4 bases; junction bases outside the gene matches: 2. The CDR3 sequence is 13 residues long. Looked up from germline, CDR1 is SGHRS and CDR2 is YFSETQ. DNA for the CDR3: TGCGCCAGCAGCTTACAGGGGTCCACTGAAGCTTTCTTT. It yields the protein CASSLQGSTEAFF. The entire variable domain, with the rest obtained from reference TRBV5-1 and TRBJ1-1, is as follows: KAGVTQTPRYLIKTRGQQVTLSCSPISGHRSVSWYQQTPGQGLQFLFEYFSETQRNKGNFPGRFSGRQFSNSRSEMNVSTLELGDSALYLCASSLQGSTEAFFGQGTRLTVV.

The chain recombines TRBV9 with TRBJ2-2; TRBD1 agrees at 7 bases. CDR3 length: 16 amino acids. Germline values: CDR1 SGDLS, CDR2 YYNGEE. Trimming removed 1 base from V and 5 bases from J; junction bases left unmatched: 8. This CDR3 is CASSVRGQGDTGELFF. The CDR3 region has the DNA TGTGCCAGCAGCGTACGAGGGCAGGGGGATACCGGGGAGCTGTTTTTT.

V gene TRBV4-3 combines with J gene TRBJ2-7; 9 bases match TRBD1. The CDR3 length is 15 residues. V gave up 0 bases and J gave up 7 bases; unmatched junction bases: 7. Looked up from germline, CDR1 is LGHNA and CDR2 is YSLEER. DNA of the CDR3: TGCGCCAGCAGCCAAGACCGGGACAGGGAACGGGAGCAGTACTTC. This codes for CASSQDRDREREQYF.

V gene TRBV6-5 combines with J gene TRBJ1-5; tentative D call: TRBD1 (6 bases). The CDR3 covers 14 residues. Germline V CDR1 and CDR2: MNHEY, SVGAGI. Trimming stripped 6 bases from V and 6 bases from J, with 15 bases between. The CDR3 here is CASSPQQGSQPQHF. For the CDR3, the DNA is TGTGCCAGCAGCCCCCAACAGGGAAGTCAGCCCCAGCATTTT.

V gene TRBV11-2 combines with J gene TRBJ2-5; D perhaps matches TRBD2 (6 bases). The V end was cut by 5 bases, the J end by 5 bases, with 21 bases between. CDR3 length equals 16 residues. Germline CDR1 reads SGHAT; CDR2 reads FQNNGV. The CDR3 spells CASSPLGGLPGETQYF. As DNA, the CDR3 is TGTGCCAGCAGCCCCCTGGGAGGCCTTCCCGGGGAGACCCAGTACTTC.

The chain is built from TRBV14 and TRBJ2-5; tentative D call: TRBD1 (6 bases). V gave up 4 bases and J gave up 5 bases, with 11 bases separating them. Germline CDR1 and CDR2: SGHDN and FVKESK. This CDR3 spans 13 amino acids. The CDR3 region has the DNA TGTGCCAGCAGCCTAGGCGACAGGGAGACCCAGTACTTC. Its protein is CASSLGDRETQYF. The full variable domain, rest sourced from reference TRBV14 and TRBJ2-5, is EAGVTQFPSHSVIEKGQTVTLRCDPISGHDNLYWYRRVMGKEIKFLLHFVKESKQDESGMPNNRFLAERTGGTYSTLKVQPAELEDSGVYFCASSLGDRETQYFGPGTRLLVL.

V is TRBV7-9 and J is TRBJ1-3, with D possibly matching TRBD1 (6 bases). Trimming left V 5 bases short and J 1 base short, with 15 bases between. The germline V gene encodes CDR1 SEHNR and CDR2 FQNEAQ (reference sequence). CDR3 length equals 16 residues. The CDR3 is CASSDEQGYSGNTIYF. The DNA for the CDR3 is TGTGCCAGCAGCGACGAACAGGGTTATTCTGGAAACACCATATATTTT.

This chain connects TRBV18 to TRBJ1-3; TRBD1 is a possible D gene (6 bases). Germline V gene sequence: CDR1 KGHSH, CDR2 LQKENI. Trimming took 4 bases from V and 8 from J, leaving 21 bases between them. CDR3 length: 16 amino acids. The CDR3 spells CASSRAGRQDLHTIYF. DNA for the CDR3: TGTGCCAGCTCACGCGCTGGGCGACAGGACCTTCACACCATATATTTT.

This chain connects TRBV14 to TRBJ2-7; TRBD1 matches 8 bases. V was clipped by 2 bases and J by 1 base; unmatched bases: 4. This CDR3 has 15 residues. Germline values: CDR1 SGHDN, CDR2 FVKESK. CDR3 nucleotide sequence: TGTGCCAGCAGCCAATGGGACAGGAGGTCCTACGAGCAGTACTTC. This translates into CASSQWDRRSYEQYF. Full variable domain (outside the CDR3, taken from reference TRBV14 and TRBJ2-7): EAGVTQFPSHSVIEKGQTVTLRCDPISGHDNLYWYRRVMGKEIKFLLHFVKESKQDESGMPNNRFLAERTGGTYSTLKVQPAELEDSGVYFCASSQWDRRSYEQYFGPGTRLTVT.

The V and J genes are TRBV19 and TRBJ2-2; possibly TRBD1 for D (6 bases). Trimming took off 7 bases at V and 6 bases at J, with 15 bases between the two ends. The CDR3 runs to 14 residues. Germline assignment: CDR1 LNHDA and CDR2 SQIVND (reference sequence). The CDR3, as DNA: TGTGCCAGTACTAGGCCAGGGGTGCCCGGGGAGCTGTTTTTT. It specifies CASTRPGVPGELFF.

The gene calls are TRBV6-6 and TRBJ2-1; 7 bases align to TRBD2. There are 15 residues in the CDR3. The junction had 7 bases not matched to a gene; V was cut back by 1 base and J by 7 bases. CDR1 and CDR2 from the germline V gene are MNHNY and SVGAGI (reference sequence). As DNA, the CDR3 is TGTGCCAGCAGTTACTTATCGGGAGCGGGGAATGAGCAGTTCTTC. This encodes CASSYLSGAGNEQFF.

The rearrangement links TRBV5-6 to TRBJ2-5; 7 nucleotides align to TRBD2. CDR3 length equals 15 residues. V gave up 5 bases and J gave up 4 bases; unmatched junction bases: 11. Looked up from germline, CDR1 is SGHDT and CDR2 is YYEEEE. The CDR3 nucleotides read TGTGCCAGCAGATCGGAGTTTCAGCGGGGAGAGACCCAGTACTTC. This gives the protein CASRSEFQRGETQYF.